The 16 T cell receptor beta chains given below trace back to one sample, sequenced in a study of T cells in Graves' hyperthyroidism and ophthalmopathy. TCR beta CDR3 region amplification was performed from RNA transcripts. The TCR CDR3 first-round RT-PCR relied on the HTBI primer set. TCRdb processed the multiplex PCR reads anew with MiXCR; each CDR3 protein has one entry. The sample contains fewer than 800,000 distinct CDR3 sequences, roughly 15% of which appear only once. The sample comprised blood. Receptor source: a man between 18 and 29 years old with Graves' hyperthyroidism.

In this sample, this clonotype turned up once. The chain combines TRBV30 with TRBJ2-7, with D perhaps matching TRBD1 (7 bases). V was trimmed by 5 bases and J by 2 bases, leaving 10 bases between them. The length of the CDR3 is 12 residues. Per the germline V gene, CDR1 is GTSNPN and CDR2 is SVGIG (reference sequence). The CDR3 nucleotides are TGTGCCTGGGGCAGGGGGGCCTACGAGCAGTACTTC. This codes for CAWGRGAYEQYF.

The gene calls are TRBV14 and TRBJ2-1; a possible D gene is TRBD2 (6 bases). Germline CDR1 SGHDN, CDR2 FVKESK. The CDR3 totals 14 residues. V lost 4 bases, J lost 6 bases, and 13 bases lay in between. The CDR3 DNA reads as TGTGCCAGCAGCCCTCCCCGACTAGTCAATGAGCAGTTCTTC. Translated: CASSPPRLVNEQFF.

This clonotype was counted many times. This sequence joins TRBV12-3 or TRBV12-4 and TRBJ2-7; TRBD1 agrees at 7 bases. CDR3 length: 15 residues. The trim removed 6 bases at V and 0 bases at J, leaving 8 bases unmatched. CDR3 coding DNA: TGTGCCAGCAGCACAGGGGCGTTAAACTCCTACGAGCAGTACTTC. Translation: CASSTGALNSYEQYF.

In its sample, this clonotype was seen many times. J is TRBJ2-3 and V is TRBV11-2, with D unresolved. Trimming shortened V by 0 bases and J by 4 bases, and 8 bases separated the two germline ends. The CDR3 is 14 residues long. Germline V gene lookup returns CDR1 SGHAT and CDR2 FQNNGV. The CDR3 loop reads CASSLDPPPDTQYF. The CDR3 DNA reads TGTGCCAGCAGCTTAGATCCCCCCCCAGATACGCAGTATTTT.

The V call is TRBV28, the J call TRBJ2-7, with 10 bases fitting TRBD1. CDR3 length equals 17 residues. Trimming at V came to 5 bases and at J to 5 bases, leaving 15 bases not matched to a gene. The germline V gene has CDR1 MDHEN and CDR2 SYDVKM. The CDR3 sequence is CASSLRQGATASHEQYF. DNA of the CDR3: TGTGCCAGCAGTCTCCGACAGGGGGCTACAGCTTCCCACGAGCAGTACTTC.

V usage is TRBV9 and J usage is TRBJ1-6, with 10 bases lining up with TRBD1. This CDR3 contains 15 residues. Germline CDR1 is SGDLS and CDR2 is YYNGEE. The V and J ends lost 3 bases and 7 bases, in that order; junction bases with no gene match: 4. CDR3 residues: CASSAGTGVNSPLHF. Here the CDR3 DNA reads TGTGCCAGCAGCGCCGGGACAGGGGTCAATTCACCCCTCCACTTT. Looking up the rest from reference TRBV9 and TRBJ1-6 gives the full variable domain: DSGVTQTPKHLITATGQRVTLRCSPRSGDLSVYWYQQSLDQGLQFLIQYYNGEERAKGNILERFSAQQFPDLHSELNLSSLELGDSALYFCASSAGTGVNSPLHFGNGTRLTVT.

This clonotype was seen a handful of times. The V call is TRBV5-1, the J call TRBJ2-4, with 9 bases aligning to TRBD2. This CDR3 region has 14 residues. Germline loops: CDR1 SGHRS, CDR2 YFSETQ. The junction had 7 bases not matched to a gene; V was cut back by 5 bases and J by 7 bases. This CDR3 is CASSLGLAWNIQYF. The CDR3, as DNA: TGCGCCAGCAGTCTAGGACTAGCGTGGAACATTCAGTACTTC.

The rearrangement links TRBV5-5 to TRBJ2-4; 9 bases agree with TRBD1. CDR3 length: 16 residues. Germline lookup yields CDR1 SGHKS and CDR2 YYEKEE (reference sequence). V shed 4 bases and J 2 bases; nucleotides not matched to a gene: 7. For the CDR3, the DNA is TGTGCCAGCAGCCAGGGACAGGGTCTTCCCAAAAACATTCAGTACTTC. It codes for CASSQGQGLPKNIQYF.

This clonotype has only one observation. A clone one base away is much larger, so this may be a read error. The chain joins TRBV7-3 to TRBJ1-1; tentatively, D is TRBD1 (5 bases). Germline CDR1 reads SGHTA; CDR2 reads FQGTGA. V was trimmed by 5 bases and J by 6 bases, leaving 13 bases between them. This CDR3 contains 13 residues. The CDR3 protein is CASSLQGTAEAFF. The CDR3 bases are TGTGCCAGCAGCCTTCAGGGTACCGCTGAAGCTTTCTTT.

This clonotype showed up many times. The CDR3 region is CASSFLLSGGDNEQFF. The DNA of the CDR3 is TGTGCCAGCAGTTTCCTGCTTAGCGGGGGCGACAATGAGCAGTTCTTC. The chain employs TRBV28 and TRBJ2-1; 9 bases fit TRBD2. The V segment lost 3 bases and the J segment 5 bases; nucleotides outside the gene matches: 8. CDR3 length equals 16 residues. Germline values: CDR1 MDHEN, CDR2 SYDVKM.

There are many counts of this clonotype. This chain uses TRBV18 with TRBJ2-3; D call uncertain. The V gene's germline CDR1 is KGHSH and CDR2 LQKENI. The CDR3 consists of 13 residues. The V gene lost 0 bases and the J gene lost 4 bases, with 5 bases spanning the gap. CDR3: CASSPPGADTQYF. CDR3 DNA: TGTGCCAGCTCACCACCGGGCGCAGATACGCAGTATTTT.

This chain links TRBV6-5 with TRBJ2-2; 8 nucleotides align to TRBD2. The germline gives CDR1 MNHEY, CDR2 SVGAGI. The trim removed 0 bases at V and 6 bases at J, leaving 12 bases unmatched. This CDR3 spans 18 amino acids. The CDR3, as DNA: TGTGCCAGCAGTTACTCGATGATTTCTAGCGGGTTAGCCGGGGAGCTGTTTTTT. Amino acids: CASSYSMISSGLAGELFF.

V is TRBV2 and J is TRBJ1-5; D is ambiguous. The V and J ends lost 4 bases and 1 base respectively, with 11 bases between them. The CDR3 spans 15 residues. Germline CDR1 reads SNHLY; CDR2 reads FYNNEI. The CDR3 coding sequence is TGTGCCAGCAGTGTAGAGGGAGGGAGCAATCAGCCCCAGCATTTT. Residues: CASSVEGGSNQPQHF.

The rearrangement links TRBV20-1 to TRBJ2-5, with a tentative D call TRBD1 (6 bases). The germline gives CDR1 DFQATT, CDR2 SNEGSKA (reference sequence). The CDR3 has 14 residues. V was pared by 3 bases and J by 5 bases, with 16 bases between. The CDR3 DNA reads as TGCAGTGCTAGTATCTGGGGGCGCCCGGAGACCCAGTACTTC. It yields the protein CSASIWGRPETQYF.

This clonotype was detected a few times. The gene calls are TRBV12-3 or TRBV12-4 and TRBJ2-7; D is perhaps TRBD1 (6 bases). This CDR3 is built from 16 residues. V lost 6 bases and J 1 base, leaving 19 bases between the germline ends. The CDR3 sequence is CASSPRGLTGSYEQYF. CDR3 DNA: TGTGCCAGCAGCCCTAGGGGCCTGACAGGTTCCTACGAGCAGTACTTC.

This clonotype was detected once. DNA for the CDR3: TGTGCCAGCACACCAAGGAGGAATTTAGGGACCCAGTACTTC. As protein: CASTPRRNLGTQYF. V and J are TRBV6-1 and TRBJ2-5, with D perhaps TRBD2 (5 bases). The germline V gene has CDR1 MNHNS and CDR2 SASEGT. The V end was cut by 7 bases, the J end by 7 bases, with 19 bases between. The CDR3 totals 14 residues.